Listed below are T cell receptor beta chains from one sample, sequenced in a study of tumor and adjacent non-tumor tissue in lung cancer. One entry per CDR3 protein results from TCRdb running MiXCR on the multiplex PCR reads. The repertoire holds about 98,000 distinct CDR3 sequences, with 80% as singletons. Specimen: distant non-tumor lung tissue. The receptors shown here come from a man in his 60s with small cell lung cancer. Both conserved end residues are part of each CDR3.

TRBV6-2/TRBV6-3 | CDRSQPGEQYF
TRBV25-1 | CASRGQIEQFF
TRBV11-2 | CASSLVSETDTQCF
TRBV5-6 | CASRFRWGYYGYTF
TRBV6-5 | CASSSSGRASPSIDTQYF
TRBV5-1 | CTSSYTGTGNTEAFF
TRBV4-1 | CASSQDSNTIQYF
TRBV11-3 | CASSLRGMDTEAFF
TRBV6-5 | CASRAGGMNTEAFF
TRBV6-2/TRBV6-3 | CVNSYAGQGAAGELFF
TRBV29-1 | CSVWEYQTGKLFF
TRBV7-3 | CTSSLNSGLSDEQFF
TRBV11-2 | CASSRGQGARTGAFF
TRBV6-6 | CASSYTHPRREKLFF
TRBV20-1 | CSAMGEGEQFF
TRBV4-2 | CVNSQDGPSGSTDTQYF
TRBV30 | CAWTPWGSNQPQHF
TRBV12-3/TRBV12-4 | CASSFARSFGYF
TRBV29-1 | CSVPQGGNNEQFF
TRBV20-1 | CSGWTNNVQFF
TRBV4-1 | CANNQVSTPNEKLFF
TRBV6-5 | CASIDTSGNSIF
TRBV28 | CAITLKAGELFF
TRBV20-1 | CSDGQGANPSDTQYF
TRBV6-2/TRBV6-3 | CASGYTIRGTEAFF
TRBV12-3/TRBV12-4 | CVSSLRLAGVGTDTQYF
TRBV12-3/TRBV12-4 | CASTVGQGLRYTF
TRBV4-1 | CADSQVVGQETQYF
TRBV11-2 | CASRIAHGDNEQFF
TRBV11-2 | CSSSLVRETGELFF
TRBV4-1 | CASSQLDSVYGYTF
TRBV24-1 | CPTSDFRIGLGSDNEQFF
TRBV6-1 | CAISWMTNYGYTF
TRBV4-1 | CTSSQDCRGLSPLHF
TRBV11-2 | CASSLQSLVKQFF
TRBV6-5 | CASSYSTWGLADNEQFF
TRBV29-1 | CSVVVGQGETQYF
TRBV12-3/TRBV12-4 | CASSFNTEASF
TRBV12-3/TRBV12-4 | CAGSLMDRGETQYF
TRBV30 | CAWSVLLGDGQPQHF
TRBV12-3/TRBV12-4 | CASSRTGGGGDLFF
TRBV20-1 | CSARVGTGVGDTQYF
TRBV4-1 | CASSSRTNGTNTGELFF
TRBV5-1 | CASSWDVTGELFF
TRBV4-2 | CASSQVSSGSEFELFF
TRBV4-2 | CTSSQDPQNSEAFF
TRBV30 | CAWNRGSGNTIYF
TRBV5-4 | CASTLDPEGSPLHF
TRBV4-2 | CASSLPGLNTGELLF
TRBV29-1 | CSARPSAGGIGELFF
TRBV2 | CASSSAQGVAGHTF
TRBV20-1 | CSARMDGTYGYTF
TRBV11-2 | CASGLMTTQSSYNEQFF
TRBV2 | CATQSGTARTEELFF